The 3 T cell receptor beta chains reported below all come from one sample, sequenced in a study of cytomegalovirus exposure and HLA in healthy donors. PCR employed 60 Vbeta and 13 Jbeta primers. This table comes from immunoSEQ multiplex PCR, and its TCRdb copy is limited to in-frame clones, with some not included. The top ten hold 0.2% to 0.3% of the sample, which has 150,000 to 200,000 clones, almost 85% seen once. The sample consisted of PBMCs. Source of these receptors: a boy aged 5 to 17 in good health and CMV-seronegative.

CDR3: CASSFSGLPGELFF. In nucleotides, the CDR3 is TGTGCCAGCAGCTTCTCGGGTCTTCCCGGGGAGCTGTTTTTT. This chain links TRBV7-3 with TRBJ2-2; D is uncertain. V was pared by 3 bases and J by 6 bases, with 11 bases between. This CDR3 region has 14 residues. Per germline, CDR1 SGHTA and CDR2 FQGTGA.

This chain uses TRBV11-1 with TRBJ1-1; D may be TRBD1 (5 bases). Germline V gene data show CDR1 as SGHAT and CDR2 as FQDESV (reference sequence). Trimming removed 5 bases from V and 3 bases from J, with 16 bases in between. This CDR3 spans 15 amino acids. The CDR3 sequence is CASSRGNLGDTEAFF. CDR3 in DNA: TGTGCCAGCAGCCGGGGGAACCTGGGGGACACTGAAGCTTTCTTT.

The V gene is TRBV5-5, the J gene TRBJ1-1, with no clear D. Trimming took off 4 bases at V and 0 bases at J, with 16 bases between the two ends. Germline CDR1 is SGHKS and CDR2 is YYEKEE (reference sequence). This CDR3 is built from 16 residues. The CDR3 sequence is CASSLALRAMNTEAFF. The CDR3 DNA follows: TGTGCCAGCAGCCTCGCGCTTCGTGCCATGAACACTGAAGCTTTCTTT.